This T cell receptor (beta chain) came from a study of blood T cell repertoires in COVID-19. Per germline, CDR1 LNHDA and CDR2 SQIVND (reference sequence). The V segment lost 7 bases and the J segment 3 bases; nucleotides outside the gene matches: 22. The CDR3 consists of 20 residues. Using immunoSEQ multiplex PCR, the repertoire was profiled, and TCRdb retains in-frame clones only, with some absent. The sample shows under 300,000 clones, roughly 90% of them seen only once. Participant-given clinical history determined each cohort assignment. The sequenced material came from PBMCs or T cells enriched from blood (not recorded which). This clonotype was obtained from a man aged 40-55 years who had recovered from COVID-19. V and J are TRBV19 and TRBJ2-4; 9 bases are shared with TRBD2. CDR3 in DNA: TGTGCCAGTAACAACGAAAGGGGGGCTGCGGGAGGGTTCGGCAAAAACATTCAGTACTTC. This encodes CASNNERGAAGGFGKNIQYF.